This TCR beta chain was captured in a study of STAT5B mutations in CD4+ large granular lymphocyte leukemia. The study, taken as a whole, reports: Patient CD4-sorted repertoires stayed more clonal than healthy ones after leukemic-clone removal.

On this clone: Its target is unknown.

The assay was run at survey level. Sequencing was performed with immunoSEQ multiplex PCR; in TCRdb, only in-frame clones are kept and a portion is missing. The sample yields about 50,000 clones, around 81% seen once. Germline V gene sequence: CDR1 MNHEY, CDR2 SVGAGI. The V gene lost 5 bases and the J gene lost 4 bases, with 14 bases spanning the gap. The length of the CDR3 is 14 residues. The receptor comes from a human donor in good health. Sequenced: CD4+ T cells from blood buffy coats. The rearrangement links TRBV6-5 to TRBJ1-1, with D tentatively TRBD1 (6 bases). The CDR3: CASSKRGGSTEAFF. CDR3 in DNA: TGTGCCAGCAGTAAGAGGGGGGGTAGCACTGAAGCTTTCTTT.